The next 15 T cell receptor beta chains were all read from a single sample in a study of CD8 T cells in ankylosing spondylitis. MiXCR, run by TCRdb on the 5' RACE reads, gives a single entry per CDR3 protein. The profile shows about 100,000 distinct CDR3 sequences, nearly 25% of them singletons. Sequenced sample: synovial fluid, either unsorted or a sorted T cell fraction (not recorded which). These receptors came from a male donor with ankylosing spondylitis.

This chain uses TRBV25-1 with TRBJ2-5; the match to TRBD1 covers 7 bases. Unmatched junction bases numbered 14, after V lost 8 bases and J lost 5 bases. This CDR3 is built from 15 residues. Looked up from germline, CDR1 is MGHDK and CDR2 is SYGVNS. CDR3 loop: CASGPIGQADETQYF. The CDR3 DNA is TGTGCCAGCGGCCCGATCGGACAGGCGGATGAGACCCAGTACTTC.

This chain joins TRBV9 and TRBJ1-4; no reliable D call. Germline CDR1 reads SGDLS; CDR2 reads YYNGEE. V was trimmed by 3 bases and J by 5 bases, leaving 8 bases between them. This CDR3 region has 13 residues. The CDR3 here is CASSDGPNEKLFF. CDR3 nucleotide sequence: TGTGCCAGCAGCGACGGTCCCAATGAAAAACTGTTTTTT. Using reference TRBV9 and TRBJ1-4 for the parts outside the CDR3, the full variable domain is DSGVTQTPKHLITATGQRVTLRCSPRSGDLSVYWYQQSLDQGLQFLIQYYNGEERAKGNILERFSAQQFPDLHSELNLSSLELGDSALYFCASSDGPNEKLFFGSGTQLSVL.

The chain has TRBV12-3 or TRBV12-4 and TRBJ2-7; D gene ambiguous. The CDR3 spans 14 residues. Trimming removed 2 bases at V and 1 base at J, with 9 bases between. The chain's CDR3 is CASSLIGESYEQYF. The DNA for the CDR3 is TGTGCCAGCAGTTTAATCGGAGAGTCCTACGAGCAGTACTTC.

The chain recombines TRBV5-1 with TRBJ2-7, with D perhaps matching TRBD1 or TRBD2 (5 bases each). The V end lost 7 bases, the J end lost 3 bases, and 14 bases lay between the germline ends. The length of the CDR3 is 13 residues. Per the germline V gene, CDR1 is SGHRS and CDR2 is YFSETQ. The CDR3, as DNA: TGCGCCAGCTCCCGGGACGGGGACTACGAGCAGTACTTC. Encoded protein: CASSRDGDYEQYF.

The rearrangement uses TRBV6-1 and TRBJ2-7, with 7 positions matching TRBD1. CDR3 length: 15 amino acids. Germline lookup yields CDR1 MNHNS and CDR2 SASEGT. Losses at the gene ends were 5 bases for V and 0 bases for J; bases not matched to a gene: 7. Here the CDR3 reads CASSLQGPSSYEQYF. For the CDR3, the DNA is TGTGCCAGCAGTTTACAGGGGCCCAGCTCCTACGAGCAGTACTTC.

This clonotype has more than one count but fewer than ten. The chain couples TRBV20-1 to TRBJ2-3, with 9 bases identical to TRBD2. The CDR3 loop spans 17 amino acids. V trimming: 5 bases; J trimming: 0 bases; junction bases outside the gene matches: 12. Per germline, CDR1 DFQATT and CDR2 SNEGSKA (reference sequence). The CDR3 here is CSASIFPSGASTDTQYF. CDR3 coding DNA: TGCAGTGCTTCAATTTTCCCTAGCGGGGCCAGCACAGATACGCAGTATTTT.

This clonotype has only a few counts. The chain has TRBV18 and TRBJ2-1; D is undetermined. The CDR3 has 12 residues. V was cut by 5 bases and J by 8 bases, with 10 bases left in between. The germline V gene encodes CDR1 KGHSH and CDR2 LQKENI. CDR3 DNA: TGTGCCAGCTCAGCCAGTGATTATGAGCAGTTCTTC. The encoded protein is CASSASDYEQFF.

This clonotype was counted only a few times. The chain carries TRBV5-1 and TRBJ2-2; TRBD2 agrees at 7 bases. CDR1 is SGHRS and CDR2 is YFSETQ in the germline V gene. The V segment lost 0 bases and the J segment 0 bases; nucleotides outside the gene matches: 2. This CDR3 spans 16 amino acids. CDR3: CASSLAGLANTGELFF. The DNA for the CDR3 is TGCGCCAGCAGCTTGGCCGGACTAGCGAACACCGGGGAGCTGTTTTTT.

This clonotype was observed a handful of times. The chain links TRBV5-6 to TRBJ1-1; D uncertain. The germline V gene has CDR1 SGHDT and CDR2 YYEEEE. Trimming shortened V by 4 bases and J by 7 bases, and 11 bases separated the two germline ends. The CDR3 runs to 12 residues. Written as DNA, the CDR3 is TGTGCCAGCAGCATAGGACGGTATGAAGCTTTCTTT. Protein: CASSIGRYEAFF. Using reference TRBV5-6 and TRBJ1-1 for the parts outside the CDR3, the full variable domain is DAGVTQSPTHLIKTRGQQVTLRCSPKSGHDTVSWYQQALGQGPQFIFQYYEEEERQRGNFPDRFSGHQFPNYSSELNVNALLLGDSALYLCASSIGRYEAFFGQGTRLTVV.

In this sample, this clonotype turned up a few times. The chain couples TRBV11-2 to TRBJ2-1; a weak D match, TRBD2 (6 bases). Trimming took off 2 bases at V and 0 bases at J, with 11 bases between the two ends. Germline CDR1 SGHAT, CDR2 FQNNGV. The CDR3 sequence is 16 residues long. The CDR3 protein is CASSLSRGTSYNEQFF. CDR3 in DNA: TGTGCCAGCAGCTTATCTCGCGGGACCTCCTACAATGAGCAGTTCTTC.

The genes are TRBV20-1 and TRBJ1-1; 7 positions agree with TRBD1. Losses at the gene ends were 3 bases for V and 5 bases for J; bases not matched to a gene: 9. This CDR3 is built from 14 residues. Looked up from germline, CDR1 is DFQATT and CDR2 is SNEGSKA (reference sequence). CDR3: CSASQQGFGTEAFF. Written as DNA, the CDR3 is TGCAGTGCTAGTCAACAGGGGTTCGGTACTGAAGCTTTCTTT.

The V and J genes are TRBV25-1 and TRBJ2-1, with TRBD1 identical over 7 bases. Germline trimming cut 2 bases from V and 5 bases from J; bases unmatched to any gene: 6. Germline values: CDR1 MGHDK, CDR2 SYGVNS. The CDR3 has 15 residues. As DNA, the CDR3 is TGTGCCAGCAGTGAACCAAAGACAGGGAACAATGAGCAGTTCTTC. The encoded protein is CASSEPKTGNNEQFF.

The V call is TRBV5-1, the J call TRBJ2-1, with 10 positions matching TRBD2. Trimming took 4 bases from V and 1 from J; bases not matched to a gene: 14. Germline CDR1 SGHRS, CDR2 YFSETQ. This CDR3 contains 19 residues. The CDR3: CASSLRLNRTSGSYNEQFF. DNA for the CDR3: TGCGCCAGCAGCCTCAGACTGAACCGGACTAGCGGTTCCTACAATGAGCAGTTCTTC.

At least ten counts were recorded for this clonotype. This rearrangement joins TRBV20-1 to TRBJ2-3, with D unclear. This CDR3 has 12 residues. Per germline, CDR1 DFQATT and CDR2 SNEGSKA (reference sequence). The germline V and J ends were trimmed by 6 bases and 0 bases, with 7 bases remaining between them. The CDR3 loop reads CSAGPSTDTQYF. CDR3 DNA sequence: TGCAGTGCAGGACCAAGCACAGATACGCAGTATTTT.

In its sample, this clonotype is medium-sized. The chain uses TRBV7-9 and TRBJ2-3; D remains ambiguous. Germline values: CDR1 SEHNR, CDR2 FQNEAQ (reference sequence). V was pared by 5 bases and J by 4 bases, with 10 bases between. CDR3 length: 13 residues. In nucleotides, the CDR3 is TGTGCCAGCAGCCCCTTCCCCCCAGATACGCAGTATTTT. It specifies CASSPFPPDTQYF.